The rows below give T cell receptor beta chains drawn from one sample of a study of shared clonotypes between healthy human individuals. This table comes from immunoSEQ multiplex PCR, and its TCRdb copy is limited to in-frame clones, with some not included. This table has about 2.4 million clones, 93% appearing once. Sequenced material: naive CD4+ T cells from PBMCs. These receptors originate from a man younger than 35 in good health. Some clones in this sample may be carry-over from other donors' samples. Both conserved end residues are part of each CDR3. Fields, in order: clone size, J gene, V gene, CDR3 protein. For some rows the clone size is stated as once, few or many, or as a class when expanded; others skip it.

abundance: .
j_gene: TRBJ1-1
v_gene: TRBV4-2
CDR3aa: CASSQDPARGGTEAFF

abundance: .
j_gene: TRBJ2-7
v_gene: TRBV7-2
CDR3aa: CASSFSREFPYEQYF

abundance: .
j_gene: TRBJ1-3
v_gene: TRBV28
CDR3aa: CASSLAGLSGNTIYF

abundance: .
j_gene: TRBJ1-1
v_gene: TRBV7-2
CDR3aa: CASSLSSRWNTEAFF

abundance: .
j_gene: TRBJ2-3
v_gene: TRBV27
CDR3aa: CASRSWLGGSTDTQYF

abundance: once
j_gene: TRBJ1-1
v_gene: TRBV14
CDR3aa: CASSPKKGQNTEAFF

abundance: .
j_gene: .
v_gene: TRBV25-1
CDR3aa: CASQEAGTGSLEQYF

abundance: .
j_gene: TRBJ2-1
v_gene: TRBV5-1
CDR3aa: CASSLALAGGPGEQFF

abundance: .
j_gene: TRBJ2-1
v_gene: TRBV5-5
CDR3aa: CASSLFSRGDEQFF

abundance: .
j_gene: TRBJ2-3
v_gene: TRBV12-5
CDR3aa: CASGFPGGDTQYF

abundance: .
j_gene: TRBJ2-7
v_gene: TRBV5-1
CDR3aa: CASSLGLAAWQALEQYF

abundance: .
j_gene: TRBJ1-5
v_gene: TRBV27
CDR3aa: CASSYRQNQPQHF

abundance: .
j_gene: TRBJ1-2
v_gene: TRBV5-1
CDR3aa: CASSNPWDSGGYTF

abundance: .
j_gene: TRBJ2-7
v_gene: TRBV5-1
CDR3aa: CASSLYPSGGYEQYF

abundance: .
j_gene: TRBJ2-1
v_gene: TRBV5-4
CDR3aa: CASSLGSRDNEQFF

abundance: .
j_gene: TRBJ2-7
v_gene: TRBV28
CDR3aa: CASALRPPATHEQYF

abundance: few
j_gene: TRBJ1-4
v_gene: TRBV7-9
CDR3aa: CASSQRQGEKLFF

abundance: .
j_gene: TRBJ1-5
v_gene: TRBV10-2
CDR3aa: CASSTSHQGGQPQHF

abundance: once
j_gene: TRBJ2-5
v_gene: TRBV7-3
CDR3aa: CASSRLDQETQYF

abundance: .
j_gene: TRBJ2-1
v_gene: TRBV7-9
CDR3aa: CASSSNPGLASYNEQFF

abundance: .
j_gene: TRBJ2-3
v_gene: TRBV7-2
CDR3aa: CAEGLAGGSDTQYF

abundance: .
j_gene: TRBJ2-3
v_gene: TRBV27
CDR3aa: CASRVSRARSDTQYF

abundance: once
j_gene: TRBJ1-2
v_gene: TRBV7-9
CDR3aa: CASSLTDSPYGYTF

abundance: .
j_gene: TRBJ2-4
v_gene: TRBV27
CDR3aa: CASSLSGDREVYADIQYF

abundance: once
j_gene: TRBJ2-1
v_gene: TRBV2
CDR3aa: CATRASVYNEQFF

abundance: .
j_gene: TRBJ1-2
v_gene: TRBV28
CDR3aa: CASSLPGHGYTF

abundance: once
j_gene: TRBJ2-7
v_gene: TRBV20-1
CDR3aa: CSVRGSYEQYF

abundance: .
j_gene: TRBJ1-1
v_gene: TRBV14
CDR3aa: CASSQDAGTMNTEAFF

abundance: .
j_gene: TRBJ2-7
v_gene: TRBV6-4
CDR3aa: CASSSIRSRNARISSYEQYF